This entry is about one T cell receptor (beta chain). Its antigen is not known. Primed by a sample-barcoded 5' primer and a J-beta primer mix, a second PCR proceeded for about 6 to 12 cycles. Each CDR3 protein is one row after TCRdb ran MiXCR on the 5' RACE reads. The table has 800,000 to 950,000 distinct CDR3 sequences, 25% to 35% seen once. This record comes from a study of blood T cells in healthy people across ages. General study points: Any conclusive comparison of naive versus antigen-experienced cells was prevented by using unsorted PBMCs.

The CDR3 is made up of 12 amino acids. CDR1 SGHRS and CDR2 YFSETQ come from the germline V gene. V was pared by 6 bases and J by 6 bases, with 10 bases between. These data also formed part of another study, on T cells of mothers and their children. That publication notes: For the second PCR, the M1S primer put in sample barcodes and 2-4 random nucleotides. Every mother produced more than 9.5 million TCR beta CDR3 reads, whereas every child provided around 3 million.

The chain is built from TRBV5-1 and TRBJ2-1; no firm D call. The sample taken for sequencing was blood. This TCR was recovered from a woman aged 40-49 years in good health. CDR3 bases: TGCGCCAGCAAGGGTAGCTTCAATGAGCAGTTCTTC. It is translated as CASKGSFNEQFF.